These T cell receptor beta chains were read from a single sample in a study of molecular identifiers for immune sequencing clone quantification. TCRdb recomputed calls from the PCR reads with MiXCR, one row per CDR3 protein. The data hold over 600,000 distinct CDR3 sequences, with 15% to 20% observed a single time. Sequenced material: naive CD8+ T cells from blood, with Jurkat cell RNA spiked in. The receptors stem from a human donor in good health. Some libraries in this study had Jurkat cell RNA spiked in. Both conserved end residues are part of each CDR3. The D gene is left open where the match is weak. Size is stated for part of the rows, as once, few or many counts, or as a class when the clone is expanded.

TRBJ2-7 TRBV12-5 NA NA CASDLVGGSPYEQYF TGTGCTAGTGATTTGGTAGGTGGCAGCCCCTACGAGCAGTACTTC
TRBJ2-3 TRBV5-3 TRBD2 NA CACSSGLAGYGVTQYF TGTGCCTGCAGCTCGGGGCTAGCGGGATACGGGGTCACGCAGTATTTT
TRBJ2-5 TRBV4-3 TRBD2 many CASSQEAAGGPYQETQYF TGCGCCAGCAGCCAAGAGGCAGCGGGGGGGCCTTATCAAGAGACCCAGTACTTC
TRBJ1-6 TRBV4-1 NA many CASSQDSRDNSPLHF TGCGCCAGCAGCCAAGACAGTCGCGATAATTCACCCCTCCACTTT
TRBJ1-4 TRBV7-9 NA many CASSQEERVEKLFF TGTGCCAGCAGTCAGGAGGAGAGAGTCGAAAAACTGTTTTTT
TRBJ1-4 TRBV12-3/TRBV12-4 NA many CASSLALSPTNEKLFF TGTGCCAGCAGTTTAGCGCTGTCTCCAACTAATGAAAAACTGTTTTTT
TRBJ2-3 TRBV27 TRBD2 NA CASSLSSSGSSDTQYF TGTGCCAGCAGTTTATCGAGTAGCGGGAGTTCAGATACGCAGTATTTT
TRBJ2-4 TRBV28 TRBD2 NA CASSPWASGNRDIQYF TGTGCCAGCAGCCCATGGGCTAGCGGGAATCGAGACATTCAGTACTTC
TRBJ2-3 TRBV7-2 NA NA CASSLDSLTDTQYF TGTGCCAGCAGCTTGGACTCGCTCACAGATACGCAGTATTTT
TRBJ2-1 TRBV11-2 TRBD2 few CASSPTHTSGPYNEQFF TGTGCCAGCAGCCCCACCCATACTAGCGGCCCCTACAATGAGCAGTTCTTC
TRBJ2-7 TRBV6-2/TRBV6-3 TRBD2 NA CASSLGLAGEYEQYF TGTGCCAGCAGTTTGGGACTAGCGGGAGAATACGAGCAGTACTTC
TRBJ2-3 TRBV27 TRBD2 NA CASSLYSGRADTQYF TGTGCCAGCAGTTTATATAGCGGGAGGGCAGATACGCAGTATTTT
TRBJ2-2 TRBV7-9 NA many CASSHGAGGRANTGELFF TGTGCCAGCAGCCACGGGGCAGGTGGGAGAGCGAACACCGGGGAGCTGTTTTTT
TRBJ1-2 TRBV6-5 NA few CASSYWAGWAYGYTF TGTGCCAGCAGTTACTGGGCAGGTTGGGCCTATGGCTACACCTTC
TRBJ1-5 TRBV19 NA many CASSIHDPGAQHF TGTGCCAGTAGTATCCACGACCCGGGGGCCCAGCATTTT
TRBJ2-1 TRBV13 NA few CASSLSVPDNEQFF TGTGCCAGCAGCTTATCGGTTCCCGACAATGAGCAGTTCTTC
TRBJ2-1 TRBV14 NA many CASSQWTGSGTGGEQFF TGTGCCAGCAGCCAATGGACCGGGAGCGGAACTGGTGGTGAGCAGTTCTTC
TRBJ2-3 TRBV7-6 NA many CASSWYGGDTQYF TGTGCCAGCAGCTGGTATGGCGGGGATACGCAGTATTTT
TRBJ2-1 TRBV11-2 NA NA CASSLVGGRNEQFF TGTGCCAGCAGCTTGGTAGGGGGAAGGAATGAGCAGTTCTTC
TRBJ2-7 TRBV7-3 NA NA CASSPGASGTYEQYF TGTGCCAGCAGCCCAGGGGCTAGCGGAACCTACGAGCAGTACTTC
TRBJ1-6 TRBV19 TRBD1 NA CASGQGGRSNSPLHF TGTGCCAGCGGACAGGGGGGCCGATCGAATTCACCCCTCCACTTT
TRBJ1-1 TRBV20-1 TRBD1 NA CSATSRQGRTEAFF TGCAGTGCTACCTCAAGACAGGGCCGCACTGAAGCTTTCTTT
TRBJ2-7 TRBV11-2 NA NA CASSLVLGQNYEQYF TGTGCCAGCAGCTTAGTCCTGGGTCAGAACTACGAGCAGTACTTC
TRBJ2-7 TRBV27 TRBD1 many CASSLSNRGSYEQYF TGTGCCAGCAGTTTATCAAACAGGGGGTCCTACGAGCAGTACTTC
TRBJ1-5 TRBV19 TRBD1 few CASSIVGQNFYSNQPQHF TGTGCCAGTAGTATAGTGGGACAGAATTTCTATAGCAATCAGCCCCAGCATTTT
TRBJ1-2 TRBV10-2 NA NA CASSDSRAYGYTF TGCGCCAGCAGTGATTCTAGGGCGTATGGCTACACCTTC
TRBJ2-7 TRBV12-3/TRBV12-4 NA many CASSGGYDGVLFYEQYF TGTGCCAGCAGTGGGGGGTATGACGGGGTACTATTCTACGAGCAGTACTTC
TRBJ1-6 TRBV7-9 NA NA CASSLVGAGESLHF TGTGCCAGCAGCTTAGTTGGGGCCGGGGAATCCCTCCACTTT
TRBJ1-1 TRBV6-2/TRBV6-3 NA many CASSLSGFMNTEAFF TGTGCCAGCAGTTTATCGGGGTTTATGAACACTGAAGCTTTCTTT
TRBJ2-5 TRBV28 NA NA CASIGPILAQETQYF TGTGCCAGCATAGGGCCCATCTTAGCCCAAGAGACCCAGTACTTC
TRBJ1-3 TRBV20-1 NA NA CSARESRDFGNTIYF TGCAGTGCTAGAGAGAGTCGGGATTTTGGAAACACCATATATTTT